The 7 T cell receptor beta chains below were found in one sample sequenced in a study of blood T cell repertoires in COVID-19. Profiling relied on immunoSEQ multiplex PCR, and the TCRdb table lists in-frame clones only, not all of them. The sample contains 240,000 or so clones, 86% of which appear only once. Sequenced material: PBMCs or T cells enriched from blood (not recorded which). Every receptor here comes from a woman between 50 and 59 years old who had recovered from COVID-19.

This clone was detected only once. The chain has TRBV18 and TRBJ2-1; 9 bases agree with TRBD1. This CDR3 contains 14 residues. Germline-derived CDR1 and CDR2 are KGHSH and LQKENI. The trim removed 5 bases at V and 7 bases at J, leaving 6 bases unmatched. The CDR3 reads CASSYRDRANEQFF. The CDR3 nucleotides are TGTGCCAGCTCATACCGGGACAGGGCGAATGAGCAGTTCTTC.

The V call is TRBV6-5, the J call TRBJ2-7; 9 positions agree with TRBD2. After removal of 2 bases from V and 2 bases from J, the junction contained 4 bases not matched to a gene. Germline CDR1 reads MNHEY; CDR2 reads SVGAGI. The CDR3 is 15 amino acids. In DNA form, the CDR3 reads TGTGCCAGCAGTTACCGTAGCGGGAGCCCCTACGAGCAGTACTTC. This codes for CASSYRSGSPYEQYF.

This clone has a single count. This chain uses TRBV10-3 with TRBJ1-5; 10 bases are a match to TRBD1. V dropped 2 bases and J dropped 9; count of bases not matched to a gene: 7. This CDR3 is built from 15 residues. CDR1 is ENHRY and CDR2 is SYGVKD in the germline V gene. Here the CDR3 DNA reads TGTGCCATCAGTGAGAGGACAGGGGGAGAGTGGCCCCAGCATTTT. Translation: CAISERTGGEWPQHF.

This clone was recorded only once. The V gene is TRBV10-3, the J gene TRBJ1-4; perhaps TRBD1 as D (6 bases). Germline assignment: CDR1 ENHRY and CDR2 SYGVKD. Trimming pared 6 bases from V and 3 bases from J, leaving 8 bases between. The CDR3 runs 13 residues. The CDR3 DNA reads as TGTGCCATCAGCCGGACAGCTAATGAAAAACTGTTTTTT. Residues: CAISRTANEKLFF.

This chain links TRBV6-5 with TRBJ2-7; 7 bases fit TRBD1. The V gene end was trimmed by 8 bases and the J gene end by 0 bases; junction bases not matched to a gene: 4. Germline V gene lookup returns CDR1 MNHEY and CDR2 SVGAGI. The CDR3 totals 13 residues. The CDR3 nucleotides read TGTGCCAGCGGCGACAGGGTCTCCTACGAGCAGTACTTC. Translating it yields CASGDRVSYEQYF.

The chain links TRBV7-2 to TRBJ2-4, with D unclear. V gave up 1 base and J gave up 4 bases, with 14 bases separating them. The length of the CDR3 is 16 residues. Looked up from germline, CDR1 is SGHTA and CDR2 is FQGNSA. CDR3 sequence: CASSLVERRPKNIQYF. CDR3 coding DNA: TGTGCCAGCAGCTTAGTAGAGAGGCGGCCTAAAAACATTCAGTACTTC.

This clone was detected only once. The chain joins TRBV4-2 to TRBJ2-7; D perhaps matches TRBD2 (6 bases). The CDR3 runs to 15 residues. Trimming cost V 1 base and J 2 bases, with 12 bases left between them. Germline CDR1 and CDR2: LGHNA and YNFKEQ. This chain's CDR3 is CASSQVSSDAYEQYF. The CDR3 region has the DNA TGTGCCAGCAGCCAAGTGTCTAGCGACGCCTACGAGCAGTACTTC.